This note documents a single TCR beta chain sequence. This record belongs to a study of blood T cell repertoires in COVID-19. At the level of the study: Samples of COVID-19 (acute and convalescent) were obtained from the United States, Italy and Spain. The cDNA or gDNA used as material had been derived from T cells, B-cell-depleted T cells, or PBMCs.

Germline V gene lookup returns CDR1 KGHSH and CDR2 LQKENI. The CDR3 spans 13 residues. The V gene lost 6 bases and the J gene lost 8 bases, with 14 bases spanning the gap. Original data processing: How many nucleated cells were present was estimated from reference gene primer amplification. Produced via immunoSEQ multiplex PCR; TCRdb's table is partial and in-frame only. Clone size and the V and J calls come from that table; the DNA yielded D and trimming. The sample yields some 400,000 clones, about four fifths seen once. The chain joins TRBV18 to TRBJ2-1, with D perhaps TRBD2 (6 bases). The sequencing input was peripheral blood. This clonotype was obtained from a human donor with acute or convalescent COVID-19. The donor label of this sample is uncertain. The CDR3 DNA follows: TGTGCCAGCTCCCGCGGGGCCGGGGATGAGCAGTTCTTC. It encodes CASSRGAGDEQFF. The full variable domain, completed using reference TRBV18 and TRBJ2-1, is NAGVMQNPRHLVRRRGQEARLRCSPMKGHSHVYWYRQLPEEGLKFMVYLQKENIIDESGMPKERFSAEFPKEGPSILRIQQVVRGDSAAYFCASSRGAGDEQFFGPGTRLTVL.